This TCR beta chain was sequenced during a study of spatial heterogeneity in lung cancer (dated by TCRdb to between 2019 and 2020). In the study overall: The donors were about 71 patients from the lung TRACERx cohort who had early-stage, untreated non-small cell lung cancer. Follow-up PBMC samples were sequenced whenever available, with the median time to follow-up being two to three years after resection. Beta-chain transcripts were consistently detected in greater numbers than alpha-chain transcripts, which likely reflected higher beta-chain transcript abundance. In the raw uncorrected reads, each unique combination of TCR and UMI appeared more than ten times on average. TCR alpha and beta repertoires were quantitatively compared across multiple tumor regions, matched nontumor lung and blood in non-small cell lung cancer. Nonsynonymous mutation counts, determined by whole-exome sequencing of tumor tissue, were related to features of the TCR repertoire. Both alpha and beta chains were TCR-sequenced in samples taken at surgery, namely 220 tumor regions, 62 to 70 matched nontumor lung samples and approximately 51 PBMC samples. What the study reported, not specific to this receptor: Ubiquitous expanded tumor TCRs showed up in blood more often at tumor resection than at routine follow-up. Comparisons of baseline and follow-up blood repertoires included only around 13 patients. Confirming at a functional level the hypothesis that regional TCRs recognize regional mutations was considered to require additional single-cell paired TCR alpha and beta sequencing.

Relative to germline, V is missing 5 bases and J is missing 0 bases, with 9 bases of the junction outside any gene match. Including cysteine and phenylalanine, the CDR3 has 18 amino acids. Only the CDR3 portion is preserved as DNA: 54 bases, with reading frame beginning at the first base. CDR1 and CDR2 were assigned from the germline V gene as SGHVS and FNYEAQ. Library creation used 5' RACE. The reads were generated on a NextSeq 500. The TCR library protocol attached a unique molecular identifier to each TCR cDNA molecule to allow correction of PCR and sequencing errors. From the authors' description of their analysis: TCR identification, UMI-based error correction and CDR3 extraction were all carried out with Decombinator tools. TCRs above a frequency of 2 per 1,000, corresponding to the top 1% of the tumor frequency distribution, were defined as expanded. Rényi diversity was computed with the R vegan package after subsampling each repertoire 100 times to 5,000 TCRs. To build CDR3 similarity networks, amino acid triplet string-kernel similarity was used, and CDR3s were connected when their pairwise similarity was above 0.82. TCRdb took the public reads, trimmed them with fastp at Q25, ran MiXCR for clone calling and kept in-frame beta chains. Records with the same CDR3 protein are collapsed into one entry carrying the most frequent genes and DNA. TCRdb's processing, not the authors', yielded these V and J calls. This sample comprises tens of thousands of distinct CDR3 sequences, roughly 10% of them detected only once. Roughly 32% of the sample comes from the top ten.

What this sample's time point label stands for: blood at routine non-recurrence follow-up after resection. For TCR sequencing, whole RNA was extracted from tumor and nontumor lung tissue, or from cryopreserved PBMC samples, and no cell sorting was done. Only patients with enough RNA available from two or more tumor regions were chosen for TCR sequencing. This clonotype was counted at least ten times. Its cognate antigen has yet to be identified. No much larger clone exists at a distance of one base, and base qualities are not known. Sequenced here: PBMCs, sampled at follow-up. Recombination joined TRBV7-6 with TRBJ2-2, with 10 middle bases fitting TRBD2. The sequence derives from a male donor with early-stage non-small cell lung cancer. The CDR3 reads CASSGTSDAISNTGELFF. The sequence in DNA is TGTGCCAGCAGCGGGACTAGCGACGCCATCTCGAACACCGGGGAGCTGTTTTTT.